These 32 T cell receptor beta chains were all obtained from the same sample, sequenced in a study of shared T cell receptors in the human thymus. The table came from immunoSEQ multiplex PCR; TCRdb's copy has only in-frame clones and leaves some out. The table has 650,000 to 950,000 clones, approximately 85% seen once. The same sample was also studied in work on human thymus T cells.

The material sequenced was thymocytes. These receptors originate from a girl under three years old with a congenital heart defect.

CDR3 residues: CASSLYIGPGSYNEQFF. In DNA, the CDR3 is TGTGCCAGCAGCTTGTATATTGGTCCGGGGTCCTACAATGAGCAGTTCTTC. This chain uses TRBV5-8 with TRBJ2-1; TRBD2 might be the D (5 bases). The V gene lost 1 base and the J gene lost 1 base, with 15 bases spanning the gap. The CDR3 length is 17 residues. From germline, CDR1 is SGHTS and CDR2 YDEGEE.

The V gene is TRBV6-6, the J gene TRBJ2-5, with D unresolved. CDR1 MNHNY and CDR2 SVGAGI come from the germline V gene (reference sequence). The CDR3 covers 12 residues. V was trimmed by 4 bases and J by 2 bases, leaving 5 bases between them. CDR3 in amino acids: CASSSRQETQYF. CDR3 sequence (DNA): TGTGCCAGCAGTTCCCGTCAAGAGACCCAGTACTTC.

There are a few counts of this clone. The chain couples TRBV19 to TRBJ2-6, with D possibly TRBD1 on 8 matching bases. This CDR3 is built from 17 residues. Per germline, CDR1 LNHDA and CDR2 SQIVND (reference sequence). V lost 7 bases, J lost 1 base, and 17 bases lay in between. CDR3 in DNA: TGTGCCAGTACCCCCGACAGGGGAGGGTCTGGGGCCAACGTCCTGACTTTC. This gives the protein CASTPDRGGSGANVLTF.

This clone has just one count. The gene calls are TRBV30 and TRBJ1-2; TRBD1 agrees at 7 bases. The CDR3 spans 15 residues. V dropped 5 bases and J dropped 3; count of bases not matched to a gene: 12. Germline V gene data show CDR1 as GTSNPN and CDR2 as SVGIG (reference sequence). The CDR3 loop is CAWGFPGQIDYGYTF. The CDR3, as DNA: TGTGCCTGGGGTTTTCCGGGACAGATAGACTATGGCTACACCTTC.

The V call is TRBV7-9, the J call TRBJ1-1; 7 nucleotides line up with TRBD1. This CDR3 has 17 amino acids. The germline gives CDR1 SEHNR, CDR2 FQNEAQ (reference sequence). J gave up 0 bases and V 5 bases, and 12 bases lay outside the gene matches. The CDR3 loop is CASSPLSGTALNTEAFF. The CDR3 DNA is TGTGCCAGCAGCCCCCTTTCCGGGACAGCGCTGAACACTGAAGCTTTCTTT.

This chain links TRBV13 with TRBJ1-1; TRBD1 is a possible D gene (6 bases). Germline V lookup: CDR1 PRHDT, CDR2 FYEKMQ (reference sequence). The CDR3 consists of 17 residues. V lost 4 bases and J 1 base, leaving 19 bases between the germline ends. CDR3 sequence (DNA): TGTGCCAGCAGCTGGACCGGGACACCCGCTAAGAACACTGAAGCTTTCTTT. Translation: CASSWTGTPAKNTEAFF. Looking up the rest from reference TRBV13 and TRBJ1-1 gives the full variable domain: AAGVIQSPRHLIKEKRETATLKCYPIPRHDTVYWYQQGPGQDPQFLISFYEKMQSDKGSIPDRFSAQQFSDYHSELNMSSLELGDSALYFCASSWTGTPAKNTEAFFGQGTRLTVV.

The V and J genes are TRBV15 and TRBJ1-1; D is undetermined. Germline CDR1 and CDR2: LNHNV and YYDKDF (reference sequence). V dropped 1 base and J dropped 8 bases, with 14 bases sitting between them. The CDR3 has 14 residues. CDR3 protein: CATSRVPGRREAFF. Here the CDR3 DNA reads TGTGCCACCAGCAGAGTTCCGGGAAGAAGAGAAGCTTTCTTT. Full variable domain (missing parts from reference TRBV15 and TRBJ1-1): DAMVIQNPRYQVTQFGKPVTLSCSQTLNHNVMYWYQQKSSQAPKLLFHYYDKDFNNEADTPDNFQSRRPNTSFCFLDIRSPGLGDTAMYLCATSRVPGRREAFFGQGTRLTVV.

The chain is built from TRBV15 and TRBJ1-5, with D tentatively TRBD1 (5 bases). V was clipped by 1 base and J by 7 bases, with 20 bases between them. The CDR3 totals 17 residues. CDR1 is LNHNV and CDR2 is YYDKDF in the germline V gene (reference sequence). The CDR3 protein is CATSRVMGPQGRQPQHF. CDR3 DNA: TGTGCCACCAGCAGAGTGATGGGTCCCCAGGGTCGACAGCCCCAGCATTTT. Filled out from reference TRBV15 and TRBJ1-5, the complete variable domain reads DAMVIQNPRYQVTQFGKPVTLSCSQTLNHNVMYWYQQKSSQAPKLLFHYYDKDFNNEADTPDNFQSRRPNTSFCFLDIRSPGLGDTAMYLCATSRVMGPQGRQPQHFGDGTRLSIL.

This CDR3 reads CASSFSGENEQYF. CDR3 in DNA: TGTGCCAGCAGCTTTAGCGGGGAAAACGAGCAGTACTTC. V and J are TRBV5-4 and TRBJ2-7; 8 positions agree with TRBD2. The CDR3 has 13 amino acids. The germline CDR1 and CDR2 sequences are SGHNT and YYREEE (reference sequence). V gave up 2 bases and J gave up 5 bases; unmatched junction bases: 3.

This chain uses TRBV13 with TRBJ1-2; the D gene is possibly TRBD1 (6 bases). The ends were cut back, 5 bases at V and 5 bases at J, with 18 bases in the middle. The CDR3 is 15 amino acids. Germline-derived CDR1 and CDR2 are PRHDT and FYEKMQ (reference sequence). As DNA, the CDR3 is TGTGCCAGCAGCCCGCGGGGAGAGGGGGGGTATGGCTACACCTTC. Amino acids: CASSPRGEGGYGYTF.

The CDR3 DNA follows: TGTGCCAGCAGCCCAAACCCGACAGGGACCTCCTACGAGCAGTACTTC. Amino acids: CASSPNPTGTSYEQYF. The chain combines TRBV5-8 with TRBJ2-7; TRBD1 agrees at 7 bases. The germline CDR1 and CDR2 sequences are SGHTS and YDEGEE. The V and J ends lost 4 bases and 0 bases, in that order; junction bases with no gene match: 10. The CDR3 has 16 residues.

The V call is TRBV29-1, the J call TRBJ1-1; 9 positions match TRBD1. Germline V CDR1 and CDR2: SQVTM, ANQGSEA. V dropped 5 bases and J dropped 5; count of bases not matched to a gene: 6. CDR3 length: 13 amino acids. As DNA, the CDR3 is TGCAGCGTTAACAGGGGGCAGGGGACTGAAGCTTTCTTT. Translated: CSVNRGQGTEAFF. The full variable domain, in which reference TRBV29-1 and TRBJ1-1 provide the parts outside the CDR3, is SAVISQKPSRDICQRGTSLTIQCQVDSQVTMMFWYRQQPGQSLTLIATANQGSEATYESGFVIDKFPISRPNLTFSTLTVSNMSPEDSSIYLCSVNRGQGTEAFFGQGTRLTVV.

The gene calls are TRBV19 and TRBJ1-5; 7 bases agree with TRBD1. Germline assignment: CDR1 LNHDA and CDR2 SQIVND (reference sequence). The CDR3 length is 17 residues. V lost 4 bases to trimming and J lost 0 bases; unmatched junction nucleotides: 9. DNA for the CDR3: TGTGCCAGTAGTAAGTTCGGGGGGGACAGTAGCAATCAGCCCCAGCATTTT. This codes for CASSKFGGDSSNQPQHF.

This chain links TRBV4-3 with TRBJ1-5; D not resolved. Between the trimmed V and J ends, which lost 0 bases and 6 bases, there was a span of 9 bases. The CDR3 is 14 amino acids. The V gene's germline CDR1 is LGHNA and CDR2 YSLEER. CDR3 in amino acids: CASSQDLTGQPQHF. As DNA, the CDR3 is TGCGCCAGCAGCCAAGATCTGACGGGTCAGCCCCAGCATTTT.

This chain links TRBV5-1 with TRBJ1-3; D ambiguous. V lost 0 bases and J lost 4, with 11 bases in between. CDR1 and CDR2 (germline): SGHRS, YFSETQ. This CDR3 region has 15 residues. CDR3 DNA sequence: TGCGCCAGCAGCTTGGAGTTCGGCGGGGGAAACACCATATATTTT. Protein: CASSLEFGGGNTIYF. The full variable domain, rest sourced from reference TRBV5-1 and TRBJ1-3, is KAGVTQTPRYLIKTRGQQVTLSCSPISGHRSVSWYQQTPGQGLQFLFEYFSETQRNKGNFPGRFSGRQFSNSRSEMNVSTLELGDSALYLCASSLEFGGGNTIYFGEGSWLTVV.

The rearrangement joins TRBV4-1 to TRBJ2-1; TRBD2 matches at 10 bases. Germline V gene data show CDR1 as MGHRA and CDR2 as YSYEKL. V dropped 1 base and J dropped 8; count of bases not matched to a gene: 5. There are 15 residues in the CDR3. CDR3 protein: CASSQGSGGADEQFF. The DNA for the CDR3 is TGCGCCAGCAGCCAAGGAAGCGGGGGGGCCGATGAGCAGTTCTTC.

The CDR3 spells CASSELAVNEQYF. In DNA, the CDR3 is TGTGCCAGCAGTGAATTGGCCGTTAACGAGCAGTACTTC. V and J are TRBV6-1 and TRBJ2-7; D remains ambiguous. V shed 2 bases and J shed 5 bases, with 10 bases lying between them. Germline V CDR1 and CDR2: MNHNS, SASEGT. The CDR3 covers 13 residues.

This chain uses TRBV5-1 with TRBJ1-1; D not resolved. V lost 5 bases and J 0 bases, leaving 14 bases between the germline ends. Germline CDR1 reads SGHRS; CDR2 reads YFSETQ. The CDR3 consists of 15 residues. CDR3 residues: CASSSLLNMNTEAFF. The CDR3 coding sequence is TGCGCCAGCAGTTCCCTACTGAATATGAACACTGAAGCTTTCTTT.

The chain couples TRBV2 to TRBJ2-7; maybe TRBD1 (5 bases). Looked up from germline, CDR1 is SNHLY and CDR2 is FYNNEI. V shed 5 bases and J shed 3 bases, with 14 bases lying between them. The CDR3 length is 14 residues. The CDR3 sequence: CASSLQAGNYEQYF. CDR3 in DNA: TGTGCCAGCAGTCTACAGGCTGGGAACTACGAGCAGTACTTC.

V gene TRBV18 combines with J gene TRBJ1-4, with TRBD1 identical over 10 bases. Trimming cost V 5 bases and J 4 bases; bases outside gene matches: 4. Germline-derived CDR1 and CDR2 are KGHSH and LQKENI. There are 15 residues in the CDR3. The CDR3 nucleotides are TGTGCCAGCTCATCCCGGGACAGGGGTAATGAAAAACTGTTTTTT. Translating gives CASSSRDRGNEKLFF.

This chain links TRBV18 with TRBJ1-2; TRBD1 agrees at 11 bases. The germline gives CDR1 KGHSH, CDR2 LQKENI. CDR3 length: 19 amino acids. The junction had 14 bases not matched to a gene; V was cut back by 3 bases and J by 2 bases. CDR3 in amino acids: CASSPLTSDRGRRNYGYTF. CDR3 bases: TGTGCCAGCTCACCGCTCACATCGGACAGGGGGCGAAGAAACTATGGCTACACCTTC.

The V call is TRBV5-4, the J call TRBJ2-5, with a possible D match to TRBD1 (6 bases). CDR3 length: 12 residues. Trimming left V 5 bases short and J 4 bases short, with 9 bases between. In germline, CDR1 is SGHNT, CDR2 YYREEE (reference sequence). CDR3 sequence (DNA): TGTGCCAGCAGTGGCAGGGGAGAGACCCAGTACTTC. This sequence encodes CASSGRGETQYF.

This sequence joins TRBV5-1 and TRBJ2-3; a possible D gene is TRBD2 (7 bases). Trimming left V 0 bases short and J 4 bases short, with 12 bases between. Germline V gene lookup returns CDR1 SGHRS and CDR2 YFSETQ. This CDR3 contains 15 residues. The CDR3 protein is CASSLGPGGPDTQYF. CDR3 coding DNA: TGCGCCAGCAGCTTGGGACCGGGGGGCCCAGATACGCAGTATTTT.

This clone was counted once. The rearrangement uses TRBV6-5 and TRBJ2-3; maybe TRBD1 (6 bases). The V gene's germline CDR1 is MNHEY and CDR2 SVGAGI. This CDR3 has 16 amino acids. Deletions cut 0 bases from V and 0 bases from J, with 10 bases between. CDR3 amino acids: CASSYSGAVSTDTQYF. In nucleotides, the CDR3 is TGTGCCAGCAGTTACTCGGGGGCGGTAAGCACAGATACGCAGTATTTT.

Regarding this clone: At the DNA level, this CDR3 is encoded by other sequences in the same sample as well. This chain uses TRBV10-3 with TRBJ1-6; D gene ambiguous. CDR1 is ENHRY and CDR2 is SYGVKD in the germline V gene. This CDR3 region has 17 residues. The germline V and J ends were trimmed by 3 bases and 5 bases, with 17 bases remaining between them. CDR3 region: CAISDSAEQTDNSPLHF. The CDR3 DNA follows: TGTGCCATCAGTGATAGTGCAGAACAGACCGATAATTCACCCCTCCACTTT.

This chain joins TRBV27 and TRBJ2-4; D not certain. V lost 6 bases and J lost 6, with 30 bases in between. CDR1 and CDR2 (germline): MNHEY, SMNVEV (reference sequence). The CDR3 consists of 19 residues. The CDR3 DNA sequence: TGTGCCAGCAGAAAGGAGCAGAGGTCCGTAAGGTTAAGGCCAAACATTCAGTACTTC. Its protein product is CASRKEQRSVRLRPNIQYF.

This clone appeared a few times. The chain employs TRBV6-4 and TRBJ2-1; no definite D call. V was trimmed by 4 bases and J by 5 bases, leaving 15 bases between them. Germline CDR1 is MRHNA and CDR2 is SNTAGT. This CDR3 is 15 amino acids long. Here the CDR3 reads CASSGDNRQDNEQFF. CDR3 bases: TGTGCCAGCAGTGGAGACAACCGCCAAGACAATGAGCAGTTCTTC.

The CDR3 here is CAWSVGQLYSYEQYF. The CDR3, as DNA: TGTGCCTGGAGTGTTGGACAGCTATACTCCTACGAGCAGTACTTC. The chain uses TRBV30 and TRBJ2-7; a weak D match, TRBD1 (6 bases). V shed 0 bases and J shed 0 bases, with 12 bases lying between them. CDR1 is GTSNPN and CDR2 is SVGIG in the germline V gene (reference sequence). The length of the CDR3 is 15 residues.

V is TRBV5-1 and J is TRBJ2-1, with 13 positions matching TRBD2. J was trimmed by 7 bases and V by 2 bases; bases with no gene match: 9. The CDR3 runs 17 residues. Germline CDR1 is SGHRS and CDR2 is YFSETQ. In DNA form, the CDR3 reads TGCGCCAGCAGCTTCCACCCGACTAGCGGGGGGCTAAATGAGCAGTTCTTC. It encodes CASSFHPTSGGLNEQFF.

This chain joins TRBV5-1 and TRBJ2-1; TRBD1 is a possible D gene (5 bases). The CDR3 covers 16 residues. Deletions cut 0 bases from V and 6 bases from J, with 16 bases between. Germline CDR1 SGHRS, CDR2 YFSETQ. CDR3 residues: CASSLGIQVRVNEQFF. The DNA of the CDR3 is TGCGCCAGCAGCTTGGGCATACAGGTTCGGGTCAATGAGCAGTTCTTC.

The chain has TRBV7-4 and TRBJ1-1, with 10 bases fitting TRBD1. After removal of 4 bases from V and 2 bases from J, the junction contained 10 bases not matched to a gene. CDR3 length: 17 residues. CDR1 is SGHVT, CDR2 SQSDAQ, per germline. The CDR3 is CASSSPTGGRINTEAFF. The CDR3 nucleotides read TGTGCCAGCAGCTCTCCGACAGGGGGCCGTATAAACACTGAAGCTTTCTTT.

The chain links TRBV27 to TRBJ2-5, with D tentatively TRBD2 (5 bases). Trimming cost V 5 bases and J 1 base, with 14 bases left between them. The CDR3 is 15 amino acids. Germline lookup yields CDR1 MNHEY and CDR2 SMNVEV (reference sequence). CDR3 sequence: CASSPEGVAQETQYF. In DNA form, the CDR3 reads TGTGCCAGCAGTCCCGAGGGCGTGGCCCAAGAGACCCAGTACTTC.